One sample yielded the 6 T cell receptor beta chains listed below, sequenced in a study of regulatory T cells in long-lasting Graves disease. Time point denoted: newly diagnosed GD, antithyroid drugs for less than 3 months. After RNA was extracted from PBMCs, the TCR library was made from it. CDR3-region Arm-PCR and iRepertoire HTBI primers produced the TCR beta libraries. Each CDR3 protein gets one entry after TCRdb re-called the multiplex PCR reads with MiXCR. The sample includes approximately 400,000 distinct CDR3 sequences, 15% to 17% seen only once; the top ten take about a fifth. The sequencing used peripheral blood mononuclear cells (PBMCs), collected at new diagnosis, from a patient treated with antithyroid drugs. These receptors all stem from a female donor with Graves disease.

This clonotype was counted only a few times. The chain links TRBV12-3 or TRBV12-4 to TRBJ2-5, with 14 bases identical to TRBD2. This CDR3 has 15 residues. Trimming removed 5 bases from V and 4 bases from J; junction bases left unmatched: 3. The CDR3 loop is CASSTGLAGVETQYF. The CDR3 DNA reads TGTGCCAGCAGTACGGGACTAGCGGGAGTAGAGACCCAGTACTTC.

This clonotype was counted only a few times. The V call is TRBV6-2 or TRBV6-3, the J call TRBJ2-3; weak D call: TRBD1 (6 bases). The germline V gene has CDR1 MNHEY and CDR2 SVGEGT. This CDR3 spans 14 amino acids. The germline V and J ends were trimmed by 6 bases and 7 bases, with 17 bases remaining between them. In nucleotides, the CDR3 is TGTGCCAGCAGCCCCGCTGACAGGTCGTATACGCAGTATTTT. This encodes CASSPADRSYTQYF.

This clonotype was detected ten times or more. J is TRBJ1-2 and V is TRBV4-1; 7 bases agree with TRBD1. With 0 bases clipped from V and 3 bases from J, the junction kept 4 bases outside the gene matches. Germline values: CDR1 MGHRA, CDR2 YSYEKL. The CDR3 is 15 residues long. CDR3: CASSQDDRVDYGYTF. In DNA form, the CDR3 reads TGCGCCAGCAGCCAAGACGACAGGGTGGACTATGGCTACACCTTC.

This clonotype was seen at least ten times. J is TRBJ2-5 and V is TRBV11-2; a possible D gene is TRBD2 (6 bases). The CDR3 runs 15 residues. V gave up 5 bases and J gave up 0 bases, with 13 bases separating them. Germline CDR1 is SGHAT and CDR2 is FQNNGV. The CDR3 region is CASSDPLAYQETQYF. The CDR3 nucleotides read TGTGCCAGCAGCGATCCTCTAGCGTACCAAGAGACCCAGTACTTC.

The chain combines TRBV30 with TRBJ2-1; TRBD2 matches at 8 bases. CDR1 is GTSNPN and CDR2 is SVGIG in the germline V gene (reference sequence). The trim removed 4 bases at V and 4 bases at J, leaving 9 bases unmatched. CDR3 length: 15 residues. CDR3 DNA sequence: TGTGCCTGGAAAACCGGGGCTAGCGGGTACAATGAGCAGTTCTTC. Its translation: CAWKTGASGYNEQFF.

This clonotype was seen many times. The V gene is TRBV7-2, the J gene TRBJ2-1, with 9 bases identical to TRBD2. The junction had 6 bases not matched to a gene; V was cut back by 1 base and J by 2 bases. CDR1 is SGHTA and CDR2 is FQGNSA in the germline V gene. The CDR3 runs 17 residues. Here the CDR3 reads CASSLVLAGRTYNEQFF. CDR3 in DNA: TGTGCCAGCAGCTTAGTACTAGCGGGTAGGACCTACAATGAGCAGTTCTTC.